This T cell receptor beta chain was profiled in a study of cytomegalovirus exposure and HLA in healthy donors. Whole-study findings and limits: The dataset shows that most TCR sequences were rare, while some public TCRs occurred in many donors. It was reportedly the case that the classifier diagnosed cytomegalovirus status with high specificity and sensitivity. In vitro confirmation showed three CMV-associated chains to be CMV antigen specific.

The table came from immunoSEQ multiplex PCR; TCRdb's copy has only in-frame clones and leaves some out. The sample includes about 220,000 clones, roughly 88% seen only once; the top ten take 2.9%. Worth noting for this clone: Its specificity is unknown.

The CDR3 runs 14 residues. With 0 bases removed from V and 7 bases from J, the gap between germline ends came to 13 bases. Per germline, CDR1 SGDLS and CDR2 YYNGEE. Sequenced sample: PBMCs. The sequence was obtained from a young woman in good health and CMV-seronegative. The chain has TRBV9 and TRBJ1-2; a weak D match, TRBD1 (5 bases). The CDR3 bases are TGTGCCAGCAGCGTAGAGCCCCAGGGTGGTGGCTACACCTTC. Protein product: CASSVEPQGGGYTF.